This paragraph reports one TCR beta chain. Its matching antigen is unknown. Libraries were prepared by immunoSEQ multiplex PCR; TCRdb keeps only in-frame clonotypes and omits some of them. The data show 40,000 to 60,000 clones, with 80% seen just once and around 28% held by the top ten. The junction had 9 bases not matched to a gene; V was cut back by 0 bases and J by 1 base. CDR1 is MGHRA and CDR2 is YSYEKL in the germline V gene. The CDR3 runs 18 residues. Time point noted: blood 2 weeks post-SBRT. The treatment here: 15 Gy SBRT to primary tumor, nephrectomy 4 weeks later. Serial blood draws occurred at baseline and 2 and 4 weeks post-SBRT. This sample was included in a study of radiation and T cells in renal cell carcinoma. Study outcomes and limitations: Pretreatment tumor biopsies were lacking, so baseline clonotypes are unknown. From baseline, blood top tumor clonotypes peaked at 2 weeks post-radiation.

The chain employs TRBV4-1 and TRBJ2-5, with 9 bases fitting TRBD2. Sequencing used blood, obtained from a patient whose treatment included radiotherapy and nephrectomy. The sequence was obtained from a woman aged 70-85 years with renal cell carcinoma. CDR3 region: CASSQEVGTSNSQETQYF. As DNA, the CDR3 is TGCGCCAGCAGCCAAGAGGTCGGGACTAGCAACTCCCAAGAGACCCAGTACTTC.